This T cell receptor (beta chain) was sequenced during a study of blood T cell repertoires in COVID-19. This table comes from immunoSEQ multiplex PCR, and its TCRdb copy is limited to in-frame clones, with some not included. The table has a few hundred thousand clones, under 95% seen once; the top ten hold about 18%. Participants were placed into cohorts based on the clinical history they reported. Recovery among Cohort 3 donors was established by two negative PCRs, clearance, or symptom resolution. The CDR3 has 18 residues. The ends were cut back, 4 bases at V and 8 bases at J, with 30 bases in the middle. Germline-derived CDR1 and CDR2 are SGDLS and YYNGEE.

Sequencing used PBMCs or T cells enriched from blood (not recorded which). The sequence derives from a woman in her thirties who had recovered from COVID-19. The V gene is TRBV9, the J gene TRBJ1-2; TRBD1 might be the D (5 bases). CDR3 loop: CASSPGGGREFWVGGYTF. The DNA for the CDR3 is TGTGCCAGCAGCCCGGGAGGTGGCAGGGAATTCTGGGTCGGGGGCTACACCTTC.